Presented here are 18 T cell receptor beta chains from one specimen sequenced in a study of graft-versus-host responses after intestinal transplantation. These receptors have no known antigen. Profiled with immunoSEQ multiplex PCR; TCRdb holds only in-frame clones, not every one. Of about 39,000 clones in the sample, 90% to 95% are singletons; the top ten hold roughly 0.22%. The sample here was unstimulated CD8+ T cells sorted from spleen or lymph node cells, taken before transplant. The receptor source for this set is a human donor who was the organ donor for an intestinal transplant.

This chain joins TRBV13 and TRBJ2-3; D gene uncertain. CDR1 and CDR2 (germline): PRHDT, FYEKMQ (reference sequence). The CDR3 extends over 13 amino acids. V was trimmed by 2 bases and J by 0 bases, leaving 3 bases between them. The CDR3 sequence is CASSLQSTDTQYF. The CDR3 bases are TGTGCCAGCAGCTTACAAAGCACAGATACGCAGTATTTT.

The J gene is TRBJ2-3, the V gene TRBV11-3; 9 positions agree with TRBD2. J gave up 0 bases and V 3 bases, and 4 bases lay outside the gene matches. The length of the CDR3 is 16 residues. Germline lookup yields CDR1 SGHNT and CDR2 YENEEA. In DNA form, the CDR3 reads TGTGCCAGCAGCTTTTGGCTAGCGGGGAGCACAGATACGCAGTATTTT. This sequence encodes CASSFWLAGSTDTQYF.

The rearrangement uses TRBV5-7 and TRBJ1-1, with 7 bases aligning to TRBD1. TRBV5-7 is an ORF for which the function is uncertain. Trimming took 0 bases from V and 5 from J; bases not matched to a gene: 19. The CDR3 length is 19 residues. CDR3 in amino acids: CASSLAADRSCRKATEAFF. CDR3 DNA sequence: TGTGCCAGCAGCTTGGCTGCGGACAGGTCCTGCAGGAAGGCGACTGAAGCTTTCTTT.

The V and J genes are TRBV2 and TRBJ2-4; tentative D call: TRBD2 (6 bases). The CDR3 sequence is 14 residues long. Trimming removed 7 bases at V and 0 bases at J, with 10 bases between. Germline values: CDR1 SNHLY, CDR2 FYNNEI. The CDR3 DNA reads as TGTGCCAGCATGGCGCGGGGAGCCAAAAACATTCAGTACTTC. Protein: CASMARGAKNIQYF.

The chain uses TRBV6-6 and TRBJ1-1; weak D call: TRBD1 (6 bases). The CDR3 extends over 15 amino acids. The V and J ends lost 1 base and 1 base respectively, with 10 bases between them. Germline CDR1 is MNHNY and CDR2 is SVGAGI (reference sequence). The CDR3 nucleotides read TGTGCCAGCAGTTACTTTGGACAGAAGAACACTGAAGCTTTCTTT. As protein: CASSYFGQKNTEAFF.

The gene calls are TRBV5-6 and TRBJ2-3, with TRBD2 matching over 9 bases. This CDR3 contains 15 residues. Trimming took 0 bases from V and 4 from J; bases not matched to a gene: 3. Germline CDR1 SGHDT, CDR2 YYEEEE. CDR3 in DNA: TGTGCCAGCAGCTTGGGCGGGGGGGCCTCAGATACGCAGTATTTT. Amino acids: CASSLGGGASDTQYF. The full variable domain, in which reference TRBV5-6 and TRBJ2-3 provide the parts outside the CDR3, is DAGVTQSPTHLIKTRGQQVTLRCSPKSGHDTVSWYQQALGQGPQFIFQYYEEEERQRGNFPDRFSGHQFPNYSSELNVNALLLGDSALYLCASSLGGGASDTQYFGPGTRLTVL.

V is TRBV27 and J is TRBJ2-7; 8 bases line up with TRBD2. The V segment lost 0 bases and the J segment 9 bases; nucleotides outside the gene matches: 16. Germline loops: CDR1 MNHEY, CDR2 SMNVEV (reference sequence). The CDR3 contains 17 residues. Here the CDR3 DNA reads TGTGCCAGCAGTTTATCTGGGTATGGGCGGGGGGTCGGGGGGCAGTACTTC. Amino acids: CASSLSGYGRGVGGQYF.

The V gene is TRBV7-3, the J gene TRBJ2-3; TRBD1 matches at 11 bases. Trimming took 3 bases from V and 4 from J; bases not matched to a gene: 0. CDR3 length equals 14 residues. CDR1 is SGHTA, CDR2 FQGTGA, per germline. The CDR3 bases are TGTGCCAGCAGCTTGGGACAGGGGGCAGATACGCAGTATTTT. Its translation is CASSLGQGADTQYF.

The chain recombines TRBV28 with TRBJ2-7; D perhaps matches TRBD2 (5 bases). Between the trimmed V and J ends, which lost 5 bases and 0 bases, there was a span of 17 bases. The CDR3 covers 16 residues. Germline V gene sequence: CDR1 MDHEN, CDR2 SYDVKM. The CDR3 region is CASSHLIGGSSYEQYF. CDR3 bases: TGTGCCAGCAGTCACCTGATAGGTGGGAGCTCCTACGAGCAGTACTTC.

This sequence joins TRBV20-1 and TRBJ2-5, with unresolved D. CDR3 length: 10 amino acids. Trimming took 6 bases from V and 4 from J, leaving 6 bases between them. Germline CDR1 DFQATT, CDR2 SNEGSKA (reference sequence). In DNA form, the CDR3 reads TGCAGTGCCACACGAGAGACCCAGTACTTC. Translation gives CSATRETQYF.

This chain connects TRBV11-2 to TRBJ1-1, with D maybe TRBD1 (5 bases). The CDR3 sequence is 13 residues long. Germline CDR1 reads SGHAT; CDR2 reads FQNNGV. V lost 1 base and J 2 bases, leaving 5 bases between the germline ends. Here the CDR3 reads CASSLGGNTEAFF. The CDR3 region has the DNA TGTGCCAGCAGCTTAGGGGGCAACACTGAAGCTTTCTTT.

The CDR3 here is CASRDSTAYNSPLHF. DNA for the CDR3: TGTGCCAGCAGAGACTCGACAGCCTATAATTCACCCCTCCACTTT. The rearrangement uses TRBV11-3 and TRBJ1-6; D might be TRBD1 (5 bases). The CDR3 sequence is 15 residues long. CDR1 is SGHNT, CDR2 YENEEA, per germline. Trimming stripped 6 bases from V and 2 bases from J, with 11 bases between.

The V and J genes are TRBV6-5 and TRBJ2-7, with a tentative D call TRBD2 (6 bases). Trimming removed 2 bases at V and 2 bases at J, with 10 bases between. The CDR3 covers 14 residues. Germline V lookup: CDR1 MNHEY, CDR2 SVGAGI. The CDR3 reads CASSYLGLTYEQYF. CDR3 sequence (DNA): TGTGCCAGCAGTTACCTGGGACTTACCTACGAGCAGTACTTC.

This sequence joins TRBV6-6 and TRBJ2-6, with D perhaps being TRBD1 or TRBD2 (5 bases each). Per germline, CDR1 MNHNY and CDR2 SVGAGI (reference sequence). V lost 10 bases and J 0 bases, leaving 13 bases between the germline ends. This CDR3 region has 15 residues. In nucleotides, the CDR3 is TGTGCCACCGGGACGGCCAGCTCTGGGGCCAACGTCCTGACTTTC. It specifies CATGTASSGANVLTF.

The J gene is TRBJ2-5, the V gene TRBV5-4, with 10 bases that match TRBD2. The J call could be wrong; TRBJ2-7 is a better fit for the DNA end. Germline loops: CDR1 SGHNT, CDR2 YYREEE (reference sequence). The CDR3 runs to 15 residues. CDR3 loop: CASRPPSGGPDEQYF. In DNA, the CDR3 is TGTGCCAGCAGACCACCTAGCGGGGGCCCTGACGAGCAGTACTTC.

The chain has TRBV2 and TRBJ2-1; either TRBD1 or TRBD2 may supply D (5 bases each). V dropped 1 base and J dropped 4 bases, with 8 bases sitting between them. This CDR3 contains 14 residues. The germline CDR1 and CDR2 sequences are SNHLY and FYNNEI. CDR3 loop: CASSEGGGYNEQFF. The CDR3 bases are TGTGCCAGCAGTGAAGGGGGCGGGTACAATGAGCAGTTCTTC.

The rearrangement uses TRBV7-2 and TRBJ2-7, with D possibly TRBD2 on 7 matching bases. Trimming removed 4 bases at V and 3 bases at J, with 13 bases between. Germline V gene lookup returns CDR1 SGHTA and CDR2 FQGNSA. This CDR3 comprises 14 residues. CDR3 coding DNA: TGTGCCAGCAGCTCATTCGGGGGGCTCTACGAGCAGTACTTC. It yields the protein CASSSFGGLYEQYF.

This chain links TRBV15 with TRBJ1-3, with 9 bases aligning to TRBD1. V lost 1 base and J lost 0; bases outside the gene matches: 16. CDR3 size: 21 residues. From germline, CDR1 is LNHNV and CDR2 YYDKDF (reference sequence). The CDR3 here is CATSRVAMHRDRVYSGNTIYF. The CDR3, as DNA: TGTGCCACCAGCAGAGTGGCGATGCACCGGGACAGGGTATACTCTGGAAACACCATATATTTT.